Following are 10 T cell receptor beta chains from one sample sequenced in a study of tumor-infiltrating lymphocytes in primary liver carcinoma. In addition to blood RNA drawn from unsorted whole blood, germline DNA was extracted. The template, roughly 0.45 ug total RNA, yielded TCR beta cDNA made with a constant-region primer. Slightly modified ARM-PCR with three nested multiplex PCR rounds yielded TCR beta libraries. It was with TRBV1-TRBV30 forward primers and a C-beta reverse primer that the first two PCR rounds were run, at around 11 cycles each. In TCRdb, the multiplex PCR reads were re-called with MiXCR into one record per CDR3 protein. Here the sample spans 150,000 to 200,000 distinct CDR3 sequences, 50% to 75% being singletons. The source material was peripheral blood. Every receptor here comes from a man aged 35 to 55 with primary liver carcinoma and hepatitis B virus infection.

J is TRBJ2-3 and V is TRBV4-1, with a possible D match to TRBD2 (6 bases). V was trimmed by 8 bases and J by 1 base, leaving 13 bases between them. CDR3 length: 14 residues. Germline-derived CDR1 and CDR2 are MGHRA and YSYEKL. The CDR3 sequence is CASQEPSGTDTQYF. Written as DNA, the CDR3 is TGCGCCAGCCAAGAGCCTAGCGGCACAGATACGCAGTATTTT.

The chain uses TRBV12-3 or TRBV12-4 and TRBJ1-1; D unresolved. V lost 4 bases to trimming and J lost 8 bases, with 5 bases between them. This CDR3 region has 10 residues. The CDR3 sequence: CASSSREAFF. Here the CDR3 DNA reads TGTGCCAGCAGTTCTAGAGAAGCTTTCTTT.

Details on this clonotype: The junction does not match germline at one end; this may be a read error. The J gene is TRBJ2-3, the V gene TRBV12-3 or TRBV12-4, with D maybe TRBD2 (6 bases). The CDR3 runs 18 residues. As DNA, the CDR3 is TGTGCCAACAGTGCTGGTCGGGGTAGCGGTAGGTACACAGATACGCAGTATTTT. Amino acids: CANSAGRGSGRYTDTQYF.

The chain is built from TRBV5-4 and TRBJ2-1, with D hard to call. Trimming pared 2 bases from V and 10 bases from J, leaving 7 bases between. This CDR3 is 11 amino acids long. The V gene's germline CDR1 is SGHNT and CDR2 YYREEE (reference sequence). The CDR3 protein is CASSFNVEQFF. The CDR3 DNA reads as TGTGCCAGCAGCTTTAATGTAGAGCAGTTCTTC.

This clonotype was counted a few times. The chain couples TRBV29-1 to TRBJ2-1; D not certain. CDR1 is SQVTM and CDR2 is ANQGSEA in the germline V gene. Between the trimmed V and J ends, which lost 4 bases and 4 bases, there was a span of 11 bases. The CDR3 covers 13 residues. The CDR3 region is CSVGSGGYNEQFF. In DNA, the CDR3 is TGCAGCGTTGGCTCTGGTGGGTACAATGAGCAGTTCTTC.

This rearrangement joins TRBV6-1 to TRBJ1-5, with a possible D match to TRBD1 (5 bases). This CDR3 is 14 amino acids long. Germline V gene sequence: CDR1 MNHNS, CDR2 SASEGT. V was clipped by 2 bases and J by 6 bases, with 11 bases between them. The CDR3 DNA follows: TGTGCCAGCAGTGAACCAGGGATAGGTCAGCCCCAGCATTTT. Translation: CASSEPGIGQPQHF.

With respect to this clonotype: A read error is possible here, since a much larger clone lies one base away. The rearrangement uses TRBV11-1 and TRBJ2-2, with 7 positions matching TRBD2. V was clipped by 3 bases and J by 3 bases; unmatched bases: 7. The germline CDR1 and CDR2 sequences are SGHAT and FQDESV (reference sequence). The length of the CDR3 is 16 residues. The DNA of the CDR3 is TGTGCCAGCAGCTTGGGACTATCGTTGGACACCGGGGAGCTGTTTTTT. The encoded protein is CASSLGLSLDTGELFF.

The V gene is TRBV29-1, the J gene TRBJ2-7; no firm D call. Per the germline V gene, CDR1 is SQVTM and CDR2 is ANQGSEA. Trimming took off 3 bases at V and 4 bases at J, with 4 bases between the two ends. There are 10 residues in the CDR3. CDR3: CSVDAYEQYF. Here the CDR3 DNA reads TGCAGCGTTGACGCTTACGAGCAGTACTTC.

V is TRBV11-2 and J is TRBJ2-1; 9 bases agree with TRBD2. The V gene's germline CDR1 is SGHAT and CDR2 FQNNGV. The CDR3 is 14 amino acids. After removal of 5 bases from V and 4 bases from J, the junction contained 3 bases not matched to a gene. The chain's CDR3 is CASSRTSVYNEQFF. CDR3 DNA: TGTGCCAGCAGCCGGACTAGCGTTTACAATGAGCAGTTCTTC.

The V gene is TRBV10-2, the J gene TRBJ1-6; 7 bases are a match to TRBD1. CDR3 length: 14 amino acids. V lost 11 bases, J lost 7 bases, and 11 bases stayed unmatched. CDR1 and CDR2 (germline): WSHSY, SAAADI. The DNA for the CDR3 is TGCGCCGGCACCACGACAGGGATCAATTCACCCCTCCACTTT. It specifies CAGTTTGINSPLHF.